One and the same sample provided the 17 T cell receptor beta chains below, sequenced in a study of control samples from healthy donors and cancer patients. Assay used: immunoSEQ multiplex PCR; TCRdb lists only in-frame clones, some missing. The sample includes 150,000 to 200,000 clones, roughly 89% seen only once; the top ten take 1.4%. Sequencing input: blood. These receptor sequences come from a woman aged 45-65 years in good health.

Notes on this clone: Mismatch with germline at one junction end may stem from a read error. This chain links TRBV6-4 with TRBJ2-7; D possibly corresponds to TRBD1 (6 bases). The germline V gene has CDR1 MRHNA and CDR2 SNTAGT. The length of the CDR3 is 12 residues. The DNA for the CDR3 is TGTGCCAGCAGGGTCCGGGACACATACCCGTTCTTC. Protein sequence: CASRVRDTYPFF.

As for this clone: Other DNA sequences in the sample encode the same CDR3. This chain connects TRBV10-3 to TRBJ2-2; 9 bases are a match to TRBD2. Germline loops: CDR1 ENHRY, CDR2 SYGVKD. The CDR3 length is 18 residues. Losses at the gene ends were 2 bases for V and 4 bases for J; bases not matched to a gene: 11. CDR3 DNA sequence: TGTGCCATCAGTGAGGCCATCCGGGGACTAGCCGGCACCGGGGAGCTGTTTTTT. Residues: CAISEAIRGLAGTGELFF.

The chain employs TRBV4-3 and TRBJ1-4; perhaps TRBD1 as D (6 bases). Trimming removed 0 bases from V and 10 bases from J, with 12 bases in between. Germline V gene sequence: CDR1 LGHNA, CDR2 YSLEER. The CDR3 is made up of 14 amino acids. CDR3 in amino acids: CASSQDWGAVKLFF. CDR3 DNA: TGCGCCAGCAGCCAAGACTGGGGGGCTGTAAAACTGTTTTTT.

The sample holds a few counts of this clone. The gene calls are TRBV4-3 and TRBJ1-5; D remains ambiguous. The CDR3 covers 14 residues. Germline V lookup: CDR1 LGHNA, CDR2 YSLEER. Trimming pared 0 bases from V and 6 bases from J, leaving 9 bases between. CDR3 DNA sequence: TGCGCCAGCAGCCAAGAAAAGGGCCTTCAGCCCCAGCATTTT. Its translation is CASSQEKGLQPQHF.

V gene TRBV2 combines with J gene TRBJ1-2; D is unclear. V dropped 6 bases and J dropped 2 bases, with 4 bases sitting between them. The CDR3 runs 11 residues. Germline CDR1 is SNHLY and CDR2 is FYNNEI. Here the CDR3 reads CASSRNYGYTF. CDR3 nucleotide sequence: TGTGCCAGCAGCAGGAACTATGGCTACACCTTC.

The chain recombines TRBV11-3 with TRBJ2-3; no definite D call. CDR1 is SGHNT and CDR2 is YENEEA in the germline V gene. This CDR3 comprises 13 residues. The V end was cut by 1 base, the J end by 6 bases, with 8 bases between. The DNA of the CDR3 is TGTGCCAGCAGCTTAGGGTTAAGCGATACGCAGTATTTT. It codes for CASSLGLSDTQYF.

The chain has TRBV7-2 and TRBJ2-5; D is undetermined. Germline V gene lookup returns CDR1 SGHTA and CDR2 FQGNSA. V lost 4 bases to trimming and J lost 4 bases, with 13 bases between them. CDR3 length: 14 residues. CDR3 sequence: CASSSPGIRETQYF. CDR3 nucleotides: TGTGCCAGCAGCTCACCGGGTATAAGAGAGACCCAGTACTTC.

The V gene is TRBV30, the J gene TRBJ2-7; maybe TRBD1 (5 bases). The germline V gene has CDR1 GTSNPN and CDR2 SVGIG (reference sequence). This CDR3 spans 11 amino acids. Deletions cut 1 base from V and 7 bases from J, with 8 bases between. In nucleotides, the CDR3 is TGTGCCTGGAGTGCAGGGCGAGAGCAGTACTTC. Translating gives CAWSAGREQYF.

The genes are TRBV5-6 and TRBJ1-5, with a tentative D call TRBD1 (6 bases). V lost 2 bases and J lost 7, with 13 bases in between. Germline values: CDR1 SGHDT, CDR2 YYEEEE. This CDR3 contains 14 residues. The CDR3 sequence is CASSLNTGRQPQHF. Written as DNA, the CDR3 is TGTGCCAGCAGCTTAAATACAGGGAGGCAGCCCCAGCATTTT.

The chain joins TRBV7-9 to TRBJ2-3; D ambiguous. CDR1 SEHNR and CDR2 FQNEAQ come from the germline V gene (reference sequence). V lost 4 bases and J 3 bases, leaving 14 bases between the germline ends. The CDR3 runs to 15 residues. This CDR3 reads CASSSDRPSTDTQYF. The CDR3 DNA reads TGTGCCAGCAGCTCCGATAGGCCGTCGACAGATACGCAGTATTTT.

V usage is TRBV10-3 and J usage is TRBJ2-1; 11 bases are a match to TRBD2. The J segment lost 3 bases and the V segment lost 0 bases, leaving 1 base of the junction unmatched. This CDR3 region has 16 residues. The V gene's germline CDR1 is ENHRY and CDR2 SYGVKD. In nucleotides, the CDR3 is TGTGCCATCAGTGAGTCCGGGACTAGCGGCTACAATGAGCAGTTCTTC. It encodes CAISESGTSGYNEQFF.

This clone appeared a single time. J is TRBJ1-1 and V is TRBV10-3; no clear D gene. The germline CDR1 and CDR2 sequences are ENHRY and SYGVKD. The CDR3 sequence is 11 residues long. Trimming left V 4 bases short and J 7 bases short, with 7 bases between. In DNA form, the CDR3 reads TGTGCCATCAGTGGGGGAATTGAAGCTTTCTTT. This encodes CAISGGIEAFF.

This clone has just one count. This chain connects TRBV10-2 to TRBJ1-2, with unresolved D. The V end lost 0 bases, the J end lost 0 bases, and 14 bases lay between the germline ends. Germline CDR1 is WSHSY and CDR2 is SAAADI. The CDR3 runs to 17 residues. CDR3 DNA sequence: TGCGCCAGCAGTGAGTCACTGGCACACAAGGCTAACTATGGCTACACCTTC. Translated: CASSESLAHKANYGYTF.

V gene TRBV7-8 combines with J gene TRBJ1-2; D is ambiguous. V dropped 1 base and J dropped 3 bases, with 6 bases sitting between them. Germline V gene data show CDR1 as SGHVS and CDR2 as FQNEAQ. CDR3 size: 13 residues. As DNA, the CDR3 is TGTGCCAGCAGCTTAGAGGTAGACTATGGCTACACCTTC. This gives the protein CASSLEVDYGYTF.

The chain employs TRBV28 and TRBJ1-5; TRBD1 matches at 11 bases. There are 15 residues in the CDR3. Germline V lookup: CDR1 MDHEN, CDR2 SYDVKM. After removal of 5 bases from V and 5 bases from J, the junction contained 5 bases not matched to a gene. The CDR3 protein is CASSRPGQGDQPQHF. DNA of the CDR3: TGTGCCAGCAGTAGACCGGGACAGGGGGATCAGCCCCAGCATTTT.

J is TRBJ2-5 and V is TRBV7-9; 16 nucleotides line up with TRBD2. Germline V CDR1 and CDR2: SEHNR, FQNEAQ (reference sequence). With V trimmed by 5 bases and J by 7 bases, 10 bases remained unmatched. CDR3 length equals 17 residues. The CDR3 bases are TGTGCCAGCAGCCCACCGGGACTAGCGGGGGGGACGGCGACCCAGTACTTC. Encoded protein: CASSPPGLAGGTATQYF. Full variable domain (remainder filled in from reference TRBV7-9 and TRBJ2-5): DTGVSQNPRHKITKRGQNVTFRCDPISEHNRLYWYRQTLGQGPEFLTYFQNEAQLEKSRLLSDRFSAERPKGSFSTLEIQRTEQGDSAMYLCASSPPGLAGGTATQYFGPGTRLLVL.

The chain employs TRBV7-9 and TRBJ2-1, with TRBD2 identical over 11 bases. The trim removed 4 bases at V and 5 bases at J, leaving 4 bases unmatched. The CDR3 has 15 amino acids. The germline CDR1 and CDR2 sequences are SEHNR and FQNEAQ (reference sequence). CDR3 sequence reads: CASSWGLAANNEQFF. The DNA of the CDR3 is TGTGCCAGCAGCTGGGGACTAGCGGCCAACAATGAGCAGTTCTTC.